This is a list of T cell receptor beta chains from one sample in a study of identical twins. TCRdb redid the calling of the 5' RACE reads with MiXCR, one entry per CDR3 protein. The data hold 1.5 million to 2 million distinct CDR3 sequences, with around a third observed a single time. Material: cord blood. The receptors derive from a newborn girl in good health. Each CDR3 is given with its conserved first and last residue. The order of the fields is D gene, J gene, V gene, clone size, CDR3 protein, CDR3 DNA. A D gene is named only where the DNA matches it firmly. Only some rows state a clone size, as once, few, many or a class for expanded clones.

TRBD1	TRBJ2-6	TRBV3-1	.	CASSQAGQGTSGANVLTF	TGTGCCAGCAGCCAAGCGGGACAGGGTACTTCTGGGGCCAACGTCCTGACTTTC
TRBD1	TRBJ2-5	TRBV9	.	CASSARGKETQYF	TGTGCCAGCAGCGCCAGGGGGAAAGAGACCCAGTACTTC
TRBD2	TRBJ2-3	TRBV5-1	few	CASSFLAAPKGQYF	TGCGCCAGCAGCTTCCTAGCGGCCCCGAAAGGGCAGTATTTT
.	TRBJ2-1	TRBV29-1	.	CSVDKWEVYNEQFF	TGCAGCGTTGATAAGTGGGAGGTCTACAATGAGCAGTTCTTC
TRBD1	TRBJ2-7	TRBV3-1	few	CASSQGGGQGDYEQYF	TGTGCCAGCAGCCAAGGTGGGGGACAGGGGGACTACGAGCAGTACTTC
.	TRBJ1-6	TRBV6-5	.	CASGRRGSPLHF	TGTGCCAGCGGCAGGAGGGGGTCACCCCTCCACTTT
.	TRBJ1-1	TRBV20-1	few	CSARYGNTEAFF	TGCAGTGCTAGATATGGGAACACTGAAGCTTTCTTT
.	TRBJ2-1	TRBV7-8	.	CASSRGRDYFYNEQFF	TGTGCCAGCAGCCGAGGACGAGACTATTTCTACAATGAGCAGTTCTTC
TRBD1	TRBJ1-3	TRBV6-6	.	CASQGARAFSGNTIYF	TGTGCCAGCCAGGGGGCTAGGGCTTTCTCTGGAAACACCATATATTTT
.	TRBJ2-3	TRBV27	few	CASSFTSHDTQYF	TGTGCCAGCAGTTTCACCTCCCACGATACGCAGTATTTT
TRBD2	TRBJ2-1	TRBV4-1	.	CASSQDGWRESRQFF	TGCGCCAGCAGCCAAGATGGTTGGCGGGAGTCGCGGCAGTTCTTC
TRBD1	TRBJ1-1	TRBV27	.	CASGNRGRYVNTEAFF	TGTGCCAGCGGAAACAGGGGGAGGTACGTGAACACTGAAGCTTTCTTT
.	TRBJ2-1	TRBV2	few	CASRGAGNNEQFF	TGTGCCAGCAGGGGGGCAGGCAACAATGAGCAGTTCTTC
.	TRBJ2-3	TRBV7-2	.	CASSLAYTQYF	TGTGCCAGCAGCCTTGCTTATACGCAGTATTTT
.	TRBJ1-1	TRBV5-1	.	CAGSFLGEAFF	TGCGCCGGCAGCTTTCTCGGGGAAGCTTTCTTT
.	TRBJ1-2	TRBV6-4	.	CASSETIEGDYGYTF	TGTGCCAGCAGTGAAACGATCGAGGGAGACTATGGCTACACCTTC
.	TRBJ1-2	TRBV12-5	.	CASGEDVGYGYTF	TGTGCTAGTGGGGAAGACGTGGGCTATGGCTACACCTTC
TRBD2	TRBJ2-5	TRBV20-1	.	CSARDRAGAQETQYF	TGCAGTGCTAGAGATCGAGCGGGGGCCCAAGAGACCCAGTACTTC
TRBD2	TRBJ2-1	TRBV20-1	few	CSASETSGRARDNEQFF	TGCAGTGCTAGCGAAACTAGCGGGAGGGCCCGAGACAATGAGCAGTTCTTC
.	TRBJ1-4	TRBV10-3	.	CAISELKGRLNEKLFF	TGTGCCATCAGTGAGCTAAAGGGCAGACTAAATGAAAAACTGTTTTTT
TRBD2	TRBJ2-3	TRBV12-3/TRBV12-4	.	CASSLSATSGGADAQYF	TGTGCCAGCAGTTTATCCGCGACTAGCGGGGGAGCAGATGCGCAGTATTTT
TRBD2	TRBJ2-7	TRBV29-1	few	CSAGTSGYYEQYF	TGCAGCGCTGGGACTAGCGGGTACTACGAGCAGTACTTC
.	TRBJ2-1	TRBV7-9	.	CASSLRRGAGDEQFF	TGTGCCAGCAGCCTCCGGAGGGGCGCTGGGGATGAGCAGTTCTTC
.	TRBJ2-7	TRBV4-2	.	CASRQDPGLNYEQYF	TGTGCCAGCCGCCAAGATCCCGGACTGAATTACGAGCAGTACTTC
TRBD1	TRBJ2-2	TRBV6-6	.	CASSYHTRGLNTGELFF	TGTGCCAGCAGTTACCATACCAGGGGGCTGAACACCGGGGAGCTGTTTTTT
TRBD2	TRBJ2-1	TRBV28	few	CASRTSGKRYNEQFF	TGTGCCAGCAGGACTAGCGGGAAAAGGTACAATGAGCAGTTCTTC
TRBD1	TRBJ1-4	TRBV20-1	.	CSAEGQGDEKLFF	TGCAGTGCTGAGGGACAGGGGGATGAAAAACTGTTTTTT
.	TRBJ1-2	TRBV20-1	few	CSANRGKERAYGYTF	TGCAGTGCTAACCGGGGAAAGGAACGGGCTTATGGCTACACCTTC
.	TRBJ1-3	TRBV6-6	few	CASSYSRVASSGNTIYF	TGTGCCAGCAGTTACAGTCGGGTAGCCTCCTCTGGAAACACCATATATTTT
.	TRBJ2-7	TRBV28	.	CASSRSGRASSYEQYF	TGTGCCAGCAGTCGTAGCGGTCGCGCGAGCTCCTACGAGCAGTACTTC
.	TRBJ2-2	TRBV3-1	.	CASSRQRDSYTGELFF	TGTGCCAGCAGCCGTCAACGGGACTCCTACACCGGGGAGCTGTTTTTT
TRBD1	TRBJ2-5	TRBV2	.	CASTGTGRSETQYF	TGTGCCAGCACCGGGACAGGGAGGTCAGAGACCCAGTACTTC
.	TRBJ1-1	TRBV7-2	.	CASSLAAELGTEAFF	TGTGCCAGCAGCTTAGCGGCGGAGTTGGGCACTGAAGCTTTCTTT
TRBD2	TRBJ2-7	TRBV27	.	CASSFASGRLWDSYEQYF	TGTGCCAGCAGTTTCGCCAGCGGGAGGTTGTGGGACTCCTACGAGCAGTACTTC
TRBD2	TRBJ2-3	TRBV20-1	once	CSASPTSGGFTDTQYF	TGCAGTGCTAGTCCCACTAGCGGGGGATTCACAGATACGCAGTATTTT
.	TRBJ2-3	TRBV7-9	.	CASSLEVLGDTQYF	TGTGCCAGCAGCTTAGAAGTTTTGGGGGATACGCAGTATTTT
.	TRBJ1-1	TRBV20-1	.	CSAREGGMNTEAFF	TGCAGTGCCAGAGAGGGGGGGATGAACACTGAAGCTTTCTTT
.	TRBJ1-2	TRBV6-6	many	CASSQDSGNYGYTF	TGTGCCAGCAGCCAAGACAGTGGGAACTATGGCTACACCTTC
TRBD1	TRBJ1-1	TRBV10-3	few	CAISGTGWVNTEAFF	TGTGCCATCTCCGGGACAGGGTGGGTGAACACTGAAGCTTTCTTT
TRBD2	TRBJ2-3	TRBV6-5	many	CASSYRGGPSTDTQYF	TGTGCCAGCAGTTATCGGGGGGGCCCGAGCACAGATACGCAGTATTTT
.	TRBJ1-6	TRBV4-2	few	CASSQLGSSYNSPLHF	TGTGCCAGCAGCCAATTGGGGAGCTCCTATAATTCACCCCTCCACTTT
.	TRBJ2-1	TRBV12-3/TRBV12-4	few	CASSKHDNEQFF	TGTGCCAGCAGTAAGCACGACAATGAGCAGTTCTTC
TRBD2	TRBJ2-5	TRBV5-1	.	CASSTEGLGETQYF	TGCGCCAGCAGCACCGAGGGACTAGGCGAGACCCAGTACTTC
.	TRBJ1-5	TRBV5-1	many	CASRQASNQPQHF	TGCGCCAGCCGACAGGCCAGCAATCAGCCCCAGCATTTT
TRBD2	TRBJ2-4	TRBV19	.	CASSTQTSGLAKNIQYF	TGTGCCAGTAGTACACAGACTAGCGGCTTAGCCAAAAACATTCAGTACTTC
TRBD2	TRBJ2-3	TRBV9	many	CASSERLAGSTDTQYF	TGTGCCAGCAGCGAGAGACTAGCGGGGAGCACAGATACGCAGTATTTT
.	TRBJ2-1	TRBV11-2	few	CASSFRDTEQFF	TGTGCCAGCAGCTTCCGGGACACCGAGCAGTTCTTC
TRBD2	TRBJ2-5	TRBV2	.	CASTSRDYGRGEQYF	TGTGCCAGCACTAGCCGGGACTATGGCCGTGGTGAGCAGTACTTC
.	TRBJ2-3	TRBV5-1	few	CASSLEGRPTDTQYF	TGCGCCAGCAGCTTAGAGGGGCGCCCCACAGATACGCAGTATTTT
TRBD1	TRBJ1-5	TRBV12-3/TRBV12-4	few	CASSAQGAVGQPQHF	TGTGCCAGCAGTGCGCAGGGGGCGGTTGGTCAGCCCCAGCATTTT
.	TRBJ1-5	TRBV21-1	few	CASSRPYSNQPQHF	TGTGCCAGCAGCCGGCCGTATAGCAATCAGCCCCAGCATTTT
.	TRBJ2-5	TRBV12-3/TRBV12-4	.	CASSPPTLPGINEQYF	TGTGCCAGCAGTCCTCCGACTCTTCCGGGCATCAATGAGCAGTACTTC
.	TRBJ1-1	TRBV28	.	CASSLTVRDTNTEAFF	TGTGCCAGCAGTTTAACAGTACGGGACACGAACACTGAAGCTTTCTTT
TRBD2	TRBJ2-3	TRBV7-2	.	CASSLYPGTSGSTDTQYF	TGTGCCAGCAGCTTATACCCCGGGACTAGCGGGAGCACAGATACGCAGTATTTT
.	TRBJ1-2	TRBV9	few	CASSVATAGGPARGYTF	TGTGCCAGCAGCGTAGCTACGGCCGGGGGACCCGCTAGGGGCTACACCTTC
.	TRBJ2-5	TRBV29-1	.	CSVRGRSPQETQYF	TGCAGCGTCCGGGGAAGGTCCCCGCAAGAGACCCAGTACTTC
.	TRBJ2-3	TRBV5-1	.	CASASRWGTDTQYF	TGCGCCAGCGCATCGAGATGGGGCACAGATACGCAGTATTTT
TRBD2	TRBJ2-1	TRBV29-1	.	CSGTTSGCYNEQFF	TGCAGCGGAACCACTAGCGGATGCTACAATGAGCAGTTCTTC
TRBD1	TRBJ1-2	TRBV20-1	many	CSARPGQGSRYTF	TGCAGTGCTAGGCCGGGACAGGGAAGCCGCTACACCTTC